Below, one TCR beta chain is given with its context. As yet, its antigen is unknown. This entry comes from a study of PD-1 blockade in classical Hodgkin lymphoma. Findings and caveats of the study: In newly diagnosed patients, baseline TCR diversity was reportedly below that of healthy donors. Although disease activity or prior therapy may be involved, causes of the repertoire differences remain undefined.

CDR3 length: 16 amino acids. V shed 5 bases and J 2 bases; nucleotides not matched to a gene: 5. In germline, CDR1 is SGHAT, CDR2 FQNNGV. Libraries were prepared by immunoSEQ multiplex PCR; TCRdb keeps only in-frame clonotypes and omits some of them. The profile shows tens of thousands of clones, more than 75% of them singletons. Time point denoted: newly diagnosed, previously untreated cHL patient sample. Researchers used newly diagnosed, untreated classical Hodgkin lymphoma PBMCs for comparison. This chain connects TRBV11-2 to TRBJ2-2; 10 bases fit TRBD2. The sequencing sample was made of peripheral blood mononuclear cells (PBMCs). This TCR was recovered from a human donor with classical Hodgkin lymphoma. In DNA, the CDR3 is TGTGCCAGCAGCATCGGACTAGCGGCTAACACCGGGGAGCTGTTTTTT. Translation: CASSIGLAANTGELFF. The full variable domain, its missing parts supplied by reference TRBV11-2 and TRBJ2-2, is EAGVAQSPRYKIIEKRQSVAFWCNPISGHATLYWYQQILGQGPKLLIQFQNNGVVDDSQLPKDRFSAERLKGVDSTLKIQPAKLEDSAVYLCASSIGLAANTGELFFGEGSRLTVL.